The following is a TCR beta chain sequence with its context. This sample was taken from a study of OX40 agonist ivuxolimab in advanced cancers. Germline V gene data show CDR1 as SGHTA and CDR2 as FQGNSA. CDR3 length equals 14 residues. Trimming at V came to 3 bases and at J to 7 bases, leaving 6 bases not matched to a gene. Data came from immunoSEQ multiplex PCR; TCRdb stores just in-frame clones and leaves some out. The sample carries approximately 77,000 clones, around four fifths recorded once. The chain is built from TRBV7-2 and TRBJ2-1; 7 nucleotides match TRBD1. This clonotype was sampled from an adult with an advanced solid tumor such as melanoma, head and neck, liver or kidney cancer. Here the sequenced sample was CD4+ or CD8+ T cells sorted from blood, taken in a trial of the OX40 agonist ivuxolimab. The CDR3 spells CASSLSRQGNEQFF. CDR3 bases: TGTGCCAGCAGCTTGAGTAGACAGGGAAATGAGCAGTTCTTC. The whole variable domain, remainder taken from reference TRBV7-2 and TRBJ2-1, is GAGVSQSPSNKVTEKGKDVELRCDPISGHTALYWYRQSLGQGLEFLIYFQGNSAPDKSGLPSDRFSAERTGGSVSTLTIQRTQQEDSAVYLCASSLSRQGNEQFFGPGTRLTVL.